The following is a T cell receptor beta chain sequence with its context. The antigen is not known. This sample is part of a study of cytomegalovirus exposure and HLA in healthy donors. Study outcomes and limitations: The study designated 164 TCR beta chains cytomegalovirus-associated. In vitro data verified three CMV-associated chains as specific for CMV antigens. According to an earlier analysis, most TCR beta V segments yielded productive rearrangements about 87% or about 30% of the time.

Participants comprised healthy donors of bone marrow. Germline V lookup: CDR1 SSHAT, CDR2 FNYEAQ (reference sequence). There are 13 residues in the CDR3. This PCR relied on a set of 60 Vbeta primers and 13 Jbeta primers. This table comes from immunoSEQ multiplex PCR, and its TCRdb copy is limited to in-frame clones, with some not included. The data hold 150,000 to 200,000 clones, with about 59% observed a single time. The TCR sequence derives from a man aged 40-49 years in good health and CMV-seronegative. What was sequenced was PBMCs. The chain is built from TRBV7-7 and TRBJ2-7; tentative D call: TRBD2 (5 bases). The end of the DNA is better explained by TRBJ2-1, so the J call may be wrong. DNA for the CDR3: TGTGCCAGCAGCTTAGCGGTTGGGGAGAAGCAGTTCTTC. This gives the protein CASSLAVGEKQFF.